The 15 T cell receptor beta chains presented below share a single source sample, sequenced in a study of blood T cell repertoires in COVID-19. The table came from immunoSEQ multiplex PCR; TCRdb's copy has only in-frame clones and leaves some out. The table has hundreds of thousands of clones, roughly 90% seen once; the top ten hold around 4.4%. The sequenced sample was PBMCs or T cells enriched from blood (not recorded which). The source is a woman aged 18 to 35 with acute COVID-19.

This chain connects TRBV29-1 to TRBJ1-5, with a possible D match to TRBD1 (5 bases). Germline CDR1 is SQVTM and CDR2 is ANQGSEA. This CDR3 has 13 residues. V gave up 6 bases and J gave up 6 bases, with 15 bases separating them. DNA of the CDR3: TGCAGCGTAGATCTGGGGGGGGGTCAGCCCCAGCATTTT. Protein: CSVDLGGGQPQHF.

This clone has a handful of counts. The chain is built from TRBV5-1 and TRBJ1-2; TRBD1 matches at 8 bases. This CDR3 is built from 13 residues. J gave up 4 bases and V 4 bases, and 3 bases lay outside the gene matches. Germline V CDR1 and CDR2: SGHRS, YFSETQ. As DNA, the CDR3 is TGCGCCAGCAGCCCCAGGGGGCTCTATGGCTACACCTTC. It encodes CASSPRGLYGYTF.

This clone was seen a few times. This chain joins TRBV5-1 and TRBJ2-1; 9 nucleotides agree with TRBD2. The V and J ends lost 2 bases and 9 bases, in that order; junction bases with no gene match: 9. The CDR3 is made up of 15 amino acids. Germline V gives CDR1 SGHRS, CDR2 YFSETQ. CDR3 bases: TGCGCCAGCAGCTTACAACCGGGACTAGCTTTTGAGCAGTTCTTC. This gives the protein CASSLQPGLAFEQFF.

The chain is built from TRBV7-9 and TRBJ1-3; D possibly corresponds to TRBD1 (5 bases). There are 15 residues in the CDR3. CDR1 is SEHNR and CDR2 is FQNEAQ in the germline V gene (reference sequence). Trimming removed 5 bases at V and 0 bases at J, with 11 bases between. CDR3 DNA: TGTGCCAGCAGCCCCTCAGGGTTCTCTGGAAACACCATATATTTT. It is translated as CASSPSGFSGNTIYF.

J is TRBJ1-1 and V is TRBV21-1; the D call TRBD1 from the table was never checked on the DNA. TRBV21-1 is deemed a pseudogene. The CDR3 loop spans 16 amino acids. CDR3: CASSKAPQGANTEAFF. CDR3 DNA sequence: TGTGCCAGCAGCAAAGCTCCCCAGGGTGCGAACACTGAAGCTTTCTTT.

This chain joins TRBV5-1 and TRBJ1-2; the D gene is possibly TRBD1 (6 bases). V was cut by 0 bases and J by 0 bases, with 15 bases left in between. This CDR3 is built from 17 residues. The germline CDR1 and CDR2 sequences are SGHRS and YFSETQ. CDR3 coding DNA: TGCGCCAGCAGCTTGGGGGTTCCGCGACAGGCTAACTATGGCTACACCTTC. This encodes CASSLGVPRQANYGYTF.

V gene TRBV25-1 combines with J gene TRBJ2-7; D not certain. Trimming took off 1 base at V and 6 bases at J, with 10 bases between the two ends. The CDR3 is 13 residues long. Germline V gene lookup returns CDR1 MGHDK and CDR2 SYGVNS. The CDR3 DNA reads as TGTGCCAGCAGTGAATCACACAGCCCCGAGCAGTACTTC. The encoded protein is CASSESHSPEQYF.

The rearrangement uses TRBV19 and TRBJ2-7, with D perhaps matching TRBD1 (6 bases). V shed 4 bases and J shed 0 bases, with 22 bases lying between them. Germline V gene sequence: CDR1 LNHDA, CDR2 SQIVND (reference sequence). This CDR3 spans 18 amino acids. DNA for the CDR3: TGTGCCAGTAGTAGTACAGGGTTAGTCGAAGAAGGCTCCTACGAGCAGTACTTC. Its translation: CASSSTGLVEEGSYEQYF.

With respect to this clone: The sample holds other DNA sequences that translate to the same CDR3. V gene TRBV19 combines with J gene TRBJ1-5; 8 bases agree with TRBD1. After removal of 6 bases from V and 6 bases from J, the junction contained 4 bases not matched to a gene. The CDR3 consists of 13 residues. Per germline, CDR1 LNHDA and CDR2 SQIVND (reference sequence). This CDR3 reads CASRQGAAQPQHF. The CDR3 nucleotides read TGTGCCAGTAGGCAGGGGGCGGCTCAGCCCCAGCATTTT. Variable domain in full (rest from reference TRBV19 and TRBJ1-5): DGGITQSPKYLFRKEGQNVTLSCEQNLNHDAMYWYRQDPGQGLRLIYYSQIVNDFQKGDIAEGYSVSREKKESFPLTVTSAQKNPTAFYLCASRQGAAQPQHFGDGTRLSIL.

V is TRBV6-5 and J is TRBJ1-5, with TRBD1 matching over 7 bases. Per the germline V gene, CDR1 is MNHEY and CDR2 is SVGAGI. V shed 9 bases, J shed 8 bases, and the junction held 13 bases outside the gene matches. This CDR3 is 14 amino acids long. The CDR3 nucleotides read TGTGCCAGTTGGACAGGACTCGCATGGGAGCCCCAGCATTTT. Translated, it gives CASWTGLAWEPQHF.

J is TRBJ1-2 and V is TRBV7-9, with 10 bases lining up with TRBD1. V was pared by 4 bases and J by 5 bases, with 16 bases of the junction left unmatched. The germline V gene has CDR1 SEHNR and CDR2 FQNEAQ (reference sequence). The CDR3 has 18 residues. CDR3 DNA sequence: TGTGCCAGCAGCTCAGTTGCGACAGGGGGCTATTCATGGTATGGCTACACCTTC. Translation gives CASSSVATGGYSWYGYTF. The variable domain in full, completed from reference TRBV7-9 and TRBJ1-2, reads DTGVSQNPRHKITKRGQNVTFRCDPISEHNRLYWYRQTLGQGPEFLTYFQNEAQLEKSRLLSDRFSAERPKGSFSTLEIQRTEQGDSAMYLCASSSVATGGYSWYGYTFGSGTRLTVV.

The chain links TRBV28 to TRBJ2-1; 12 nucleotides match TRBD2. This CDR3 comprises 19 residues. The V and J ends lost 3 bases and 5 bases, in that order; junction bases with no gene match: 14. The germline V gene encodes CDR1 MDHEN and CDR2 SYDVKM. CDR3 residues: CASSFIWKTSGRTDNEQFF. The CDR3 DNA reads TGTGCCAGCAGTTTTATATGGAAGACTAGCGGGAGAACCGACAATGAGCAGTTCTTC.

This chain uses TRBV6-5 with TRBJ2-2; 8 bases are a match to TRBD2. CDR1 and CDR2 (germline): MNHEY, SVGAGI. This CDR3 is 13 amino acids long. The trim removed 6 bases at V and 6 bases at J, leaving 3 bases unmatched. The CDR3 is CASRAGGPGELFF. In nucleotides, the CDR3 is TGTGCCAGCAGGGCGGGAGGACCCGGGGAGCTGTTTTTT.

The chain combines TRBV5-8 with TRBJ2-5; a weak D match, TRBD2 (5 bases). The CDR3 sequence is 12 residues long. V lost 5 bases to trimming and J lost 4 bases, with 9 bases between them. CDR1 SGHTS and CDR2 YDEGEE come from the germline V gene. DNA of the CDR3: TGTGCCAGCAGTCGGACTGTAGAGACCCAGTACTTC. Its protein product is CASSRTVETQYF.

V gene TRBV27 combines with J gene TRBJ1-5; TRBD1 matches 7 bases. CDR3 length: 14 residues. The V gene's germline CDR1 is MNHEY and CDR2 SMNVEV (reference sequence). After removal of 3 bases from V and 7 bases from J, the junction contained 6 bases not matched to a gene. CDR3: CASSFKGAGQPQHF. CDR3 sequence (DNA): TGTGCCAGCAGTTTCAAGGGGGCAGGCCAGCCCCAGCATTTT.